This TCR beta chain originates from a study of response to subunit inactivated influenza vaccine. Study-level points and caveats: Authors suggested each seasonal flu vaccination may recruit only limited numbers of new T cells.

TCRdb re-called the RT-PCR reads with MiXCR, one entry per CDR3 protein. The table has 400,000 to 550,000 distinct CDR3 sequences, roughly 27% seen once. Only a few counts were recorded for this clonotype. What it binds is unknown. The sequence was obtained from a man between 50 and 59 years old who received an inactivated influenza vaccine. The sample here was CD4+ T cells sorted from PBMCs, taken roughly 5 days after vaccination.

The CDR3 coding sequence is TGCGCCAGCAGCTCCGGGACAGCCGTCTCCTACGAGCAGTACTTC. Translated: CASSSGTAVSYEQYF. This chain joins TRBV5-1 and TRBJ2-7, with 7 positions matching TRBD1. This CDR3 contains 15 residues. Unmatched junction bases numbered 6, after V lost 3 bases and J lost 0 bases. CDR1 and CDR2 (germline): SGHRS, YFSETQ.